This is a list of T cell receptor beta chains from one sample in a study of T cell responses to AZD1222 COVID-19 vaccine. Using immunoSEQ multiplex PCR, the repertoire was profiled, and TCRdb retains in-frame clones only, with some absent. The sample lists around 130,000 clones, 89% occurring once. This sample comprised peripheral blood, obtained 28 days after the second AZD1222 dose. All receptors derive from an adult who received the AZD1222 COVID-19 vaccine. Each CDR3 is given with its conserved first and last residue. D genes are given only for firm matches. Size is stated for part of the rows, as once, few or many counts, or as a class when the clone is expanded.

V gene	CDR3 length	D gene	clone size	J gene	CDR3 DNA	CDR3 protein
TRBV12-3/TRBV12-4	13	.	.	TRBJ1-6	TGTGCCAGCAGGCCCCGTGGGGAGTCACCCCTCCACTTT	CASRPRGESPLHF
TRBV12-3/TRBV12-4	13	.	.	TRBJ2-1	TGTGCCAGCAGCCAGAATCAGCGGACGAAGGGGTTCTTC	CASSQNQRTKGFF
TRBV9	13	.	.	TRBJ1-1	TGTGCCAGCAGCGTGGGGGCCAGGACTGAAGCTTTCTTT	CASSVGARTEAFF
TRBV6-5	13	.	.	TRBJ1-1	TGTGCCAGCAGTTTACAGGGCCGAACTGAAGCTTTCTTT	CASSLQGRTEAFF
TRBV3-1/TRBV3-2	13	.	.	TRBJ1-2	TGTGCCAGCAGCCAGCAGGGAAACTATGGCTACACCTTC	CASSQQGNYGYTF
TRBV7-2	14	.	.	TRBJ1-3	TGTGCCAGCAGCTTAGAGCGTTTCTCGGACACCATATATTTT	CASSLERFSDTIYF
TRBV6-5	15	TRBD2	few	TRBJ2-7	TGTGCCAGCACCCTGACAGGACTAGCGACCTACGAGCAGTACTTC	CASTLTGLATYEQYF
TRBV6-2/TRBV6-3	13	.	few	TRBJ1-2	TGTGCCAGCAGTTACTTGCCCGGTCGAGGCTACACCTTC	CASSYLPGRGYTF
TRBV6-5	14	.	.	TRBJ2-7	TGTGCCAGCAGTTCGGGGCAAAAACGGCACGGGCAGTACTTC	CASSSGQKRHGQYF
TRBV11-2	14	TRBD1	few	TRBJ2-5	TGTGCCAGCAGCTTAGGTACAGGGGGGGAGACCCAGTACTTC	CASSLGTGGETQYF
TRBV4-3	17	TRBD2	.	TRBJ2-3	TGCGCCAGCAGCCAGGGGATGACTAGCGGGGCCACAGATACGCAGTATTTT	CASSQGMTSGATDTQYF
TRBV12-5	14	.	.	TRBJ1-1	TGTGCTAGTGGTTTGGTGGAGGGAAACACTGAAGCTTTCTTT	CASGLVEGNTEAFF
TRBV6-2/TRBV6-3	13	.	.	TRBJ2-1	TGTGCCAGCACCCCGCGGCTAGGCAGTGAGCAGTTCTTC	CASTPRLGSEQFF
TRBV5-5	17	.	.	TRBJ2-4	TGTGCCAGCAGCTTGCTAACGGAGTCCCTTGCCAAAAACATTCAGTACTTC	CASSLLTESLAKNIQYF
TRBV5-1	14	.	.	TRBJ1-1	TGCGCCAGCAGCTCAGGGATAATGAACACTGAAGCTTTCTTT	CASSSGIMNTEAFF
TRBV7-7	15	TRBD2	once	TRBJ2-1	TGTGCCAGCAGCGTCGGACTAGCGGGAAAGGATGAGCAGTTCTTC	CASSVGLAGKDEQFF
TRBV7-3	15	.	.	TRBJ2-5	TGTGCCAGCAGCCCTTTGGGGGTCCTCCAAGAGACCCAGTACTTC	CASSPLGVLQETQYF
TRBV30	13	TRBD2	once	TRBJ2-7	TGTGCCTGGAGTGCCGGGACTAACTACGAGCAGTACTTC	CAWSAGTNYEQYF
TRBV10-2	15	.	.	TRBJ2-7	TGCGCCAGCAGTGATGAACTAGCTCGGGTCGGCGAGCAGTACTTC	CASSDELARVGEQYF
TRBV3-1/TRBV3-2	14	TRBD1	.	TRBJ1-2	TGTGCCAGCAGCCTCGGACAGGGGGACTATGGCTACACCTTC	CASSLGQGDYGYTF
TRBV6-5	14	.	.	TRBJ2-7	TGTGCCAGCAGTTACCGAGAGACAGCTTACGAGCAGTACTTC	CASSYRETAYEQYF
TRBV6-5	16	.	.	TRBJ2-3	TGTGCCAGCAGTTACTCTATCCGGGGGAACTGGGCTACGCAGTATTTT	CASSYSIRGNWATQYF
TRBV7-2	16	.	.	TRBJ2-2	TGTGCCAGCAGACCGAGACGGGGAAGAGGGACCGGGGAGCTGTTTTTT	CASRPRRGRGTGELFF
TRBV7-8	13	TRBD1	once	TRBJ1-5	TGTGCCAGCAGCCGAAAACAGGGGCAGCCCCAGCATTTT	CASSRKQGQPQHF
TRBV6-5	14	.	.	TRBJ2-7	TGTGCCAGCAGTTTTCGACAGGAGAGCTACGAGCAGTACTTC	CASSFRQESYEQYF
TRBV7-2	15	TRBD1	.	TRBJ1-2	TGTGCCAGCAGCATCGACAGGGACCCGTACTATGGCTACACCTTC	CASSIDRDPYYGYTF
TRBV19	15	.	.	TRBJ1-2	TGTGCCAGTAGTATACTGGGAGGCTCTGATGATGGCTACACCTTC	CASSILGGSDDGYTF
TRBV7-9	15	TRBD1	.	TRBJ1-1	TGTGCCAGCAGCCGGACACCGGGACAGGGGGACGAAGCTTTCTTT	CASSRTPGQGDEAFF
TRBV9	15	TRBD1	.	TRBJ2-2	TGTGCCAGCAGCGAGAGGGGACAGTGGACCGGGGAGCTGTTTTTT	CASSERGQWTGELFF
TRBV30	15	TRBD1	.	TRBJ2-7	TGTGCCTGGAGCTCCTTAGGGGGGACAGGGGTCGAGCAGTACTTC	CAWSSLGGTGVEQYF
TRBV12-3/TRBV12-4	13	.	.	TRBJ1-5	TGTGCCAGCAGTACGGGGAGCAATCAGCCCCAGCATTTT	CASSTGSNQPQHF
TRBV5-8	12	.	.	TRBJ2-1	TGTGCCAGCAGCCGACAGTACAATGAGCAGTTCTTC	CASSRQYNEQFF
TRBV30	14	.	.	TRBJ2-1	TGTGCCTGGAGTTTTCCGGGAGCAAACAATGAGCAGTTCTTC	CAWSFPGANNEQFF
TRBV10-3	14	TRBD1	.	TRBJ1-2	TGTGCCATCAGTGAAAACAGGGGTTCCTATGGCTACACCTTC	CAISENRGSYGYTF
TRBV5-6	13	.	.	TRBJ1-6	TGTGCCAGCAGCTCGACAGGATCCCCTCACCTCCACTTT	CASSSTGSPHLHF